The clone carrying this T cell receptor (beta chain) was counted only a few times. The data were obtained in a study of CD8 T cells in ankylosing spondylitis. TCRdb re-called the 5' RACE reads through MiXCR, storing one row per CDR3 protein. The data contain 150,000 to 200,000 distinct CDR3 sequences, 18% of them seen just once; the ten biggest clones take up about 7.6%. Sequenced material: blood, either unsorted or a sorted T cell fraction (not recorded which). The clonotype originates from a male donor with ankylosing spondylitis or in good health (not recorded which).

The CDR3 sequence is CASSLSSGTGIYEQYF. The CDR3 DNA reads TGTGCCAGCAGTTTATCATCCGGGACAGGGATTTACGAGCAGTACTTC. The rearrangement links TRBV27 to TRBJ2-7; 9 bases align to TRBD1. The CDR3 consists of 16 residues. CDR1 and CDR2 from the germline V gene are MNHEY and SMNVEV (reference sequence). Unmatched junction bases numbered 7, after V lost 0 bases and J lost 4 bases.